This T cell receptor beta chain was sequenced during a study of blood T cell repertoires in COVID-19 (dated by TCRdb to the early 2020s). As for the study more broadly: Samples covering the acute and convalescent phases of COVID-19 were provided by collaborators in the United States, Italy and Spain. A de-identified subject ID, COVID-19 status, age in years and sex were almost always included in the sample metadata. The repertoires were released in a freely available public database meant as a resource for research on the immune response to SARS-CoV-2. Subjects who had been exposed to COVID-19, were actively infected with it, or had recovered from it provided the deeply sampled blood TCRbeta repertoires that made up the dataset. The samples were drawn from two sources: the first 160 participants of the ongoing ImmuneRACE study, and 950 to 1,500 subjects contributed by 6 global collaborators. The prospective study material was composed of cDNA or gDNA derived from T cells, B-cell-depleted T cells, or PBMCs. Where HLA class I and class II types were available, the types were taken from metadata supplied by the sample provider, not from assay-based typing.

As regards this clone: There is no known antigen for this receptor. No much larger clone exists at a distance of one base, and base qualities are not known.

Participants in the prospective study were enrolled through a virtual design, were aged 18 to 89 years, and lived in approximately 24 United States geographic areas. In the prospective study, cohorts were assigned on the basis of participant-reported clinical history obtained from a screening survey and a study questionnaire. Exposed participants had been in contact, within 2 weeks of entering the study, with a person who had a PCR-confirmed or clinician-diagnosed case of COVID-19. Each participant in the prospective study had whole blood, serum and a nasopharyngeal or oropharyngeal swab collected by mobile phlebotomists. Participants in the prospective study had the option to provide additional blood draws and questionnaires over a roughly 2-month period. Before DNA extraction, prospective study blood samples were shipped either frozen or at room temperature. TCRbeta CDR3 regions were amplified from genomic DNA by means of the immunoSEQ Assay, a bias-controlled multiplex PCR. As for the original processing: Nucleated cell counts per sample were estimated from amplification of reference gene primers within the assay. To quantify the absolute abundance of each unique TCRbeta CDR3 rearrangement, sequence reads were collapsed and filtered. For each sample, productive Simpson clonality was calculated by taking the square root of Simpson's diversity index across productive rearrangements. The immuneACCESS repertoire file appears here via TCRdb, limited to in-frame rearrangements. These files lack a portion of the clones; in checked studies, under half of the deficit traces to unresolved V genes, and the cause of the others is not known. The V and J calls and clone size were taken over from that table, and D and trimming were inferred from the DNA. The sample contains over 200,000 clones, 75% to 90% of them found a single time. The top ten constitute approximately 3.5% of the sample.

CDR1 and CDR2 are drawn from the germline V gene: MRHNA, SNTAGT. The cysteine opens and the phenylalanine closes a CDR3 of 14 amino acids. Solely the CDR3 DNA is kept, with 42 bases framed from the first base. V was cut back by 4 bases and J by 0 bases, leaving a gap of 10 bases between them. Study-level results and caveats: How much clinical and demographic metadata was included differed by source and by participant, and the metadata was provided uncurated.

The sequence was collected from a woman aged 25 to 39 who had been exposed to COVID-19. The sequenced sample was PBMCs or T cells enriched from blood (not recorded which). The V and J genes are TRBV6-4 and TRBJ2-7, and perhaps TRBD2 as D gene, on 6 matching bases. The bases read TGTGCCAGCAGTGCCCGGGACTTCTCCTACGAGCAGTACTTC. Translated, this is CASSARDFSYEQYF.